This T cell receptor (beta chain) was identified in a study of T cells after posttransplantation cyclophosphamide. Method: immunoSEQ multiplex PCR; TCRdb's copy keeps in-frame clones and lacks some. The sample records some 4,300 clones, over 70% being singletons. Notes on the study in general: After PTCy, TRB diversity resembled that of CNI/methotrexate controls. Later post-transplant blood repertoires were often dominated by donor CD8+ memory clones. Blood and skin or GI T cell repertoires showed limited TRB overlap.

This clone was counted once. Antigen unknown. Sampled 1 year posttransplant, controls received myeloablative marrow transplants, methotrexate and a calcineurin inhibitor. V was trimmed by 5 bases and J by 1 base, leaving 9 bases between them. This CDR3 spans 13 amino acids. The chain is built from TRBV5-3 and TRBJ1-2; a possible D gene is TRBD1 (5 bases). TRBV5-3 is recorded as an ORF, its role being uncertain. Sequenced here: PBMCs, sampled around 320 days after allogeneic stem cell transplant with calcineurin inhibitor and methotrexate. The receptor was derived from a female patient aged 50 to 60 who received an allogeneic stem cell transplant from an unrelated donor, was CMV-positive, and had acute and chronic GVHD. Some T cells could come from the graft donor. The CDR3 nucleotides read TGTGCCAGAAGGGGGCGATTTAACTATGGCTACACCTTC. Translation: CARRGRFNYGYTF.